The 3 T cell receptor beta chains given below trace back to one sample, sequenced in a study of cytomegalovirus exposure and HLA in healthy donors. Researchers ran the PCR with 60 Vbeta and 13 Jbeta primers. Assay: immunoSEQ multiplex PCR; the TCRdb copy retains only in-frame clones and omits some. The sample includes 100,000 to 150,000 clones, roughly 80% of them seen just once. Input material: PBMCs. The source is a man aged 35 to 55 in good health and CMV-seronegative.

The chain uses TRBV6-5 and TRBJ2-3; 10 nucleotides agree with TRBD2. Germline V gives CDR1 MNHEY, CDR2 SVGAGI. This CDR3 is built from 16 residues. V lost 4 bases to trimming and J lost 4 bases; unmatched junction nucleotides: 8. The CDR3 spells CASSWSSSGGSDTQYF. As DNA, the CDR3 is TGTGCCAGCAGTTGGTCGTCTAGCGGGGGTTCAGATACGCAGTATTTT.

This chain connects TRBV4-2 to TRBJ2-3; TRBD2 aligns across 12 bases. Germline CDR1 reads LGHNA; CDR2 reads YNFKEQ. J was trimmed by 6 bases and V by 0 bases; bases with no gene match: 7. This CDR3 is built from 17 residues. The CDR3 loop is CASSQEGLAGGFDTQYF. CDR3 bases: TGTGCCAGCAGCCAAGAAGGTCTAGCGGGGGGGTTTGATACGCAGTATTTT.

The rearrangement joins TRBV6-5 to TRBJ2-7, with 10 positions matching TRBD2. V trimming: 5 bases; J trimming: 6 bases; junction bases outside the gene matches: 4. The CDR3 is 13 amino acids. Germline V gives CDR1 MNHEY, CDR2 SVGAGI. CDR3: CASSRAGGPEQYF. The CDR3 DNA reads TGTGCCAGCAGTCGAGCGGGAGGGCCCGAGCAGTACTTC.